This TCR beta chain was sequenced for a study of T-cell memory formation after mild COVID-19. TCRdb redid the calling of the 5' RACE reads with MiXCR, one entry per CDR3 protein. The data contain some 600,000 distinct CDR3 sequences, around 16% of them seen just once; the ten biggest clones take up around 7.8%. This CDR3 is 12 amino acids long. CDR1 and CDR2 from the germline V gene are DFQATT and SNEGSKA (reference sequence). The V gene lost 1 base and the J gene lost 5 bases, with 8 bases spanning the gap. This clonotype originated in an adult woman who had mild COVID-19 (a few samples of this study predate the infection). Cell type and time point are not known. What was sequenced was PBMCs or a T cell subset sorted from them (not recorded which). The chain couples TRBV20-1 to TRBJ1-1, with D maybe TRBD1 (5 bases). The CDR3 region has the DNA TGCAGTGCTAGAGGCAAGGGGACTGAAGCTTTCTTT. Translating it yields CSARGKGTEAFF.